This passage covers 12 T cell receptor beta chains from one sample sequenced in a study of brain T cells in children with intractable seizures. Surgery cases with the highest brain T cell transcript signatures were chosen for sequencing. This table comes from immunoSEQ multiplex PCR, and its TCRdb copy is limited to in-frame clones, with some not included. Found here are 1,500 or so clones, under 90% of them singletons; the top ten hold roughly 20%. This sample comprised resected brain tissue, obtained at surgery. These receptors all stem from a boy aged 5 to 17 with focal cortical dysplasia and intractable seizures.

V usage is TRBV27 and J usage is TRBJ2-2; TRBD2 matches 10 bases. This CDR3 contains 18 residues. The germline gives CDR1 MNHEY, CDR2 SMNVEV (reference sequence). V gave up 2 bases and J gave up 3 bases; unmatched junction bases: 9. DNA for the CDR3: TGTGCCAGCAGTTTAACCCCGGGACTAGCGAGCGACACCGGGGAGCTGTTTTTT. The encoded protein is CASSLTPGLASDTGELFF.

V usage is TRBV7-6 and J usage is TRBJ2-5; D may match TRBD1 or TRBD2 (5 bases each). This CDR3 is 13 amino acids long. CDR1 is SGHVS, CDR2 FNYEAQ, per germline. V shed 5 bases and J shed 2 bases, with 9 bases lying between them. CDR3 coding DNA: TGTGCCAGCAGCCAGGGACGGCAAGAGACCCAGTACTTC. Protein product: CASSQGRQETQYF.

The V call is TRBV11-1, the J call TRBJ2-6; possible D gene TRBD2, 6 bases. CDR3 length: 16 amino acids. The ends were cut back, 2 bases at V and 2 bases at J, with 10 bases in the middle. Germline values: CDR1 SGHAT, CDR2 FQDESV (reference sequence). CDR3 protein: CASSLQGLPGANVLTF. CDR3 sequence (DNA): TGTGCCAGCAGCTTACAGGGACTCCCTGGGGCCAACGTCCTGACTTTC.

The chain employs TRBV19 and TRBJ2-7; D perhaps matches TRBD1 (6 bases). CDR1 and CDR2 (germline): LNHDA, SQIVND (reference sequence). V was clipped by 3 bases and J by 3 bases, with 12 bases between them. The CDR3 runs 14 residues. The DNA of the CDR3 is TGTGCCAGTAGTATGGATCCCAGGGGCTACGAGCAGTACTTC. It translates to CASSMDPRGYEQYF.

The chain uses TRBV7-9 and TRBJ1-2; D ambiguous. The CDR3 is 11 amino acids. The V and J ends lost 3 bases and 8 bases respectively, with 7 bases between them. CDR1 is SEHNR, CDR2 FQNEAQ, per germline (reference sequence). The CDR3 reads CASSLSGGYTF. Written as DNA, the CDR3 is TGTGCCAGCAGCTTGAGCGGGGGCTACACCTTC.

The chain employs TRBV11-2 and TRBJ2-6, with 7 bases matching TRBD2. V lost 1 base and J lost 2; bases outside the gene matches: 5. Germline loops: CDR1 SGHAT, CDR2 FQNNGV. The length of the CDR3 is 17 residues. The CDR3: CASSLASGVAGANVLTF. The CDR3 DNA is TGTGCCAGCAGCTTAGCCAGCGGGGTAGCTGGGGCCAACGTCCTGACTTTC.

V is TRBV4-2 and J is TRBJ2-1, with 11 bases that match TRBD2. V shed 0 bases, J shed 8 bases, and the junction held 12 bases outside the gene matches. The CDR3 has 18 residues. CDR1 is LGHNA, CDR2 YNFKEQ, per germline. This chain's CDR3 is CASSQDRASGGLRDEQFF. CDR3 DNA sequence: TGTGCCAGCAGCCAAGATAGGGCTAGCGGGGGGTTACGCGATGAGCAGTTCTTC.

The V and J genes are TRBV19 and TRBJ1-2; maybe TRBD1 (5 bases). From germline, CDR1 is LNHDA and CDR2 SQIVND (reference sequence). CDR3 length equals 15 residues. Trimming took 8 bases from V and 4 from J, leaving 20 bases between them. The CDR3 is CASRKGDRDGYGYTF. The CDR3 DNA follows: TGTGCCAGTCGTAAAGGAGACCGGGACGGCTATGGCTACACCTTC.

The chain carries TRBV19 and TRBJ1-2; a possible D gene is TRBD1 (6 bases). This CDR3 comprises 16 residues. V gave up 6 bases and J gave up 0 bases, with 17 bases separating them. The V gene's germline CDR1 is LNHDA and CDR2 SQIVND (reference sequence). Written as DNA, the CDR3 is TGTGCCAGTAGCGACTTACGGGCAGGGGCTAACTATGGCTACACCTTC. Protein product: CASSDLRAGANYGYTF.

The gene calls are TRBV25-1 and TRBJ1-6; D may be TRBD1 (5 bases). Germline CDR1 and CDR2: MGHDK and SYGVNS. V lost 5 bases, J lost 6 bases, and 8 bases lay in between. The CDR3 totals 13 residues. The CDR3 here is CASSQGTNSPLHF. In nucleotides, the CDR3 is TGTGCCAGCAGTCAAGGGACTAATTCACCCCTCCACTTT.

The V call is TRBV9, the J call TRBJ2-2; D remains unclear. The CDR3 covers 16 residues. Trimming pared 0 bases from V and 6 bases from J, leaving 15 bases between. Germline V CDR1 and CDR2: SGDLS, YYNGEE. The DNA for the CDR3 is TGTGCCAGCAGCGTAGTTCCCTCGGGCGGATCCGGGGAGCTGTTTTTT. Encoded protein: CASSVVPSGGSGELFF.

V and J are TRBV3-1 (or the pseudogene TRBV3-2) and TRBJ2-5, with 8 bases identical to TRBD1. This CDR3 is 14 amino acids long. Germline values: CDR1 LGHDT, CDR2 YNNKEL (reference sequence). With 4 bases clipped from V and 5 bases from J, the junction kept 6 bases outside the gene matches. CDR3 nucleotides: TGTGCCAGCAGCCCTTGGACAGGGCCGGAGACCCAGTACTTC. This sequence encodes CASSPWTGPETQYF.